This T cell receptor (beta chain) is from a study of post-analysis software for immune sequencing data. Study results and caveats: Compared with controls, patients had more of five or six TRBV segments, including TRBV5-6, TRBV5-1 and TRBV20-1. The F measure placed samples prepared in the same batch into strongly shared clusters.

CDR1 and CDR2 (germline): MNHEY, SVGAGI. V gave up 0 bases and J gave up 6 bases, with 17 bases separating them. The CDR3 runs 16 residues. In its sample, this clonotype was seen a few times. Its cognate antigen is unknown. Presence of unique molecular identifiers characterized the TCR beta cDNA libraries. Using its own MiXCR run on the PCR reads, TCRdb lists one record per CDR3 protein. This sample has a few hundred thousand distinct CDR3 sequences, with 45% found just once. Specimen: blood. The chain is built from TRBV6-5 and TRBJ1-2, with D unresolved. The receptor was derived from a girl aged 5-17 years with multiple sclerosis. The CDR3 DNA sequence: TGTGCCAGCAGTTACTCAGAGGGTTTGAGGTTGGATGGCTACACCTTC. Protein sequence: CASSYSEGLRLDGYTF.